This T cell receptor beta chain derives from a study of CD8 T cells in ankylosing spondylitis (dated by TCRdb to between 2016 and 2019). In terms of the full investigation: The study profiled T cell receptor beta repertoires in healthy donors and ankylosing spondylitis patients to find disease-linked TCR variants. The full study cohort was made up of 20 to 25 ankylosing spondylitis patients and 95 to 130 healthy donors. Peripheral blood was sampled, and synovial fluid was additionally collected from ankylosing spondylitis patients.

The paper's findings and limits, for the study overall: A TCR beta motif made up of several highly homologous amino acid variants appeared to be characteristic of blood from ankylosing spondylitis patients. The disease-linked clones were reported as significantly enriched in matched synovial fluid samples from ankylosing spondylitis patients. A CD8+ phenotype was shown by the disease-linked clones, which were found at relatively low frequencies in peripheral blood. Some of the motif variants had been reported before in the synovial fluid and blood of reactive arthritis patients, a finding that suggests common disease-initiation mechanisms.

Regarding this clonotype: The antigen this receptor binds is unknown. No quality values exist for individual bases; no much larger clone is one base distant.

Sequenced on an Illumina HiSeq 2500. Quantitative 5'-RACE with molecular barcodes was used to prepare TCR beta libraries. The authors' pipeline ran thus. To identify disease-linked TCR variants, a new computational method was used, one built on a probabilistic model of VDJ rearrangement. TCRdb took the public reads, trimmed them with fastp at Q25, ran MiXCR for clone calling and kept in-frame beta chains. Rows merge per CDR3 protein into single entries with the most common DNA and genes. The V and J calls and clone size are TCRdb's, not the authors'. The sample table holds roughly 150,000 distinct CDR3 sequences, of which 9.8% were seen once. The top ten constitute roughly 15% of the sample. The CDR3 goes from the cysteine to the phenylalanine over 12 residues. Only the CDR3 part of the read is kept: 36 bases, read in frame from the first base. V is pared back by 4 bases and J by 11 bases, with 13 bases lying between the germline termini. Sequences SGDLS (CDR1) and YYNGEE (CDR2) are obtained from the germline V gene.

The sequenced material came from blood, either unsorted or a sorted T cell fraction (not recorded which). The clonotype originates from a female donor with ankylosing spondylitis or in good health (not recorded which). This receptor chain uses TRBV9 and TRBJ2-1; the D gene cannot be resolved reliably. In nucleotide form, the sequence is TGTGCCAGCAGCCCAAACCCCGGTCAGCAGTTCTTC. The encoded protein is CASSPNPGQQFF.